Given below is one T cell receptor (beta chain) in context. The data stem from a study of blood T cell repertoires in COVID-19. For the study at large: Material from acute and convalescent COVID-19 was sourced from the United States, Italy and Spain. PBMCs, B-cell-depleted T cells, or T cells were the source of the cDNA or gDNA that made up the material.

The CDR3 has 13 amino acids. The V end lost 4 bases, the J end lost 5 bases, and 8 bases lay between the germline ends. In germline, CDR1 is SGHTA, CDR2 FQGNSA. Profiling relied on immunoSEQ multiplex PCR, and the TCRdb table lists in-frame clones only, not all of them. The sample has roughly 50,000 clones, around four fifths seen once. The rearrangement joins TRBV7-2 to TRBJ2-2; no reliable D call. This TCR was sampled from a woman between 55 and 75 years old with acute or convalescent COVID-19. The specimen was peripheral blood. The CDR3 is CASSSSLTGELFF. The CDR3, as DNA: TGTGCCAGCAGCTCCTCTTTGACCGGGGAGCTGTTTTTT.